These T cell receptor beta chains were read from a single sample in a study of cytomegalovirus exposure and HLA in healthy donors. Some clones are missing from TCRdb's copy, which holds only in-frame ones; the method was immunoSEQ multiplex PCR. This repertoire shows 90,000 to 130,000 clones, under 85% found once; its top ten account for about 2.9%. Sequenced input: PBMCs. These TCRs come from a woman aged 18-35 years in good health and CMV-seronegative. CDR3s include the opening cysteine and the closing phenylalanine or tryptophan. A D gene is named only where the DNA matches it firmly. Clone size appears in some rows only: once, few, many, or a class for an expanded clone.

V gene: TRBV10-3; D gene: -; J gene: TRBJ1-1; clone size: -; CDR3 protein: CATRSYMNTEAFF; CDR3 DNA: TGTGCCACCAGGTCTTACATGAACACTGAAGCTTTCTTT
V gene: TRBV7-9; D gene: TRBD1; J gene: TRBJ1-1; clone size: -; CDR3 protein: CASILTSQGHTEAFF; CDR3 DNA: TGTGCCAGCATCCTCACCTCACAGGGGCACACTGAAGCTTTCTTT
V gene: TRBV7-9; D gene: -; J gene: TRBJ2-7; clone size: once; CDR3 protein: CASSAGWYEQYF; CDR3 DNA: TGTGCCAGCAGCGCAGGGTGGTACGAGCAGTACTTC
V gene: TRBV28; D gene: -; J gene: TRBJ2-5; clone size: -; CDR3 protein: CASSPDRDWPPSETQYF; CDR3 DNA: TGTGCCAGCAGTCCCGACCGGGACTGGCCGCCGAGTGAGACCCAGTACTTC
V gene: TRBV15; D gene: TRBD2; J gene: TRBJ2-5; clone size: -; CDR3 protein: CATSKRILAGSRSETQYF; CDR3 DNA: TGTGCCACCAGCAAAAGGATACTAGCGGGCTCTCGCAGCGAGACCCAGTACTTC
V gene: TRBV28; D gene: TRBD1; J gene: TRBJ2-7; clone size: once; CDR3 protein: CASRIRDRAHEQYF; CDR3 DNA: TGTGCCAGCAGGATCCGGGACAGGGCCCACGAGCAGTACTTC
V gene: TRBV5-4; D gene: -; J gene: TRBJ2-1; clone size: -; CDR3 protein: CASSKLGGENEQFF; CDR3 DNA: TGTGCCAGCAGCAAACTAGGGGGGGAGAATGAGCAGTTCTTC
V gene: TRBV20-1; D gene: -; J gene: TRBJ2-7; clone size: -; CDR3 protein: CSAQQWSKEYF; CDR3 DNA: TGCAGTGCTCAACAGTGGTCTAAGGAGTACTTC
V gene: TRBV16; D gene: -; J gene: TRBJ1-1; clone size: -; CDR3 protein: CASSQSRQTRAFF; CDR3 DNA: TGTGCCAGCAGCCAATCGAGACAAACCCGCGCTTTCTTT
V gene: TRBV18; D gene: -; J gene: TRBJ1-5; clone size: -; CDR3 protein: CASSPEDRQPQHF; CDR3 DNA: TGTGCCAGCTCACCGGAGGATCGCCAGCCCCAGCATTTT
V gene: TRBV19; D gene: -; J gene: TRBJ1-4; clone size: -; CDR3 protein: CASSTRRSNEKLFF; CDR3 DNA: TGTGCCAGTAGTACGAGGAGATCTAATGAAAAACTGTTTTTT
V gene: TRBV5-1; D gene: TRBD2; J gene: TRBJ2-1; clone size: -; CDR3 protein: CASSLASGGNYNEQFF; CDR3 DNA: TGCGCCAGCAGCTTGGCTAGCGGGGGGAACTACAATGAGCAGTTCTTC
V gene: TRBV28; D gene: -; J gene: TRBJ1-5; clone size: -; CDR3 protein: CASTNQGDVLRWHF; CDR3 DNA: TGTGCCAGCACTAATCAAGGGGATGTTTTAAGGTGGCATTTT
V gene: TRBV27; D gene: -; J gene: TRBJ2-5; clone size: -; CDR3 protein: CASSLSQASFQTQYF; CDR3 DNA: TGTGCCAGCAGTTTGAGTCAGGCTAGCTTCCAGACCCAGTACTTC
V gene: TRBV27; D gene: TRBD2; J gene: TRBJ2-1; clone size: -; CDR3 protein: CASSLSGGFNEQFF; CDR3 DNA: TGTGCCAGCAGTTTGTCGGGGGGATTTAATGAGCAGTTCTTC
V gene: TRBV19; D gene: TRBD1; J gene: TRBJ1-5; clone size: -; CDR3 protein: CASMTGLNQPQHF; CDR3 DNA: TGTGCCAGCATGACAGGGCTCAATCAGCCCCAGCATTTT
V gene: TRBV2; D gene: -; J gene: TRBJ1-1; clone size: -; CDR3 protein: CASSEGRSKTEAFF; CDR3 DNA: TGTGCCAGCAGTGAAGGCAGGTCGAAGACTGAAGCTTTCTTT
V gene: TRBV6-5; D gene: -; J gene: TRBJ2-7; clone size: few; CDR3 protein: CASSYSKQGFYEQYF; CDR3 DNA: TGTGCCAGCAGTTACTCGAAACAGGGTTTCTACGAGCAGTACTTC
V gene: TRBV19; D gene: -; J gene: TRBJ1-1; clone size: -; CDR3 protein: CASGQGNTEAFF; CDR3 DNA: TGTGCCAGTGGTCAGGGGAACACTGAAGCTTTCTTT
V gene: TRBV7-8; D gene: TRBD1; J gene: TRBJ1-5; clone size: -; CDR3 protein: CASSSAASGTVYQPQHF; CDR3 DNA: TGTGCCAGCAGCTCCGCCGCTTCCGGGACAGTCTATCAGCCCCAGCATTTT
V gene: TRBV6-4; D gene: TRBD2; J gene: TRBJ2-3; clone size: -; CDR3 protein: CASSRLAGGTDTQYF; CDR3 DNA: TGTGCCAGCAGCCGACTAGCGGGGGGCACAGATACGCAGTATTTT
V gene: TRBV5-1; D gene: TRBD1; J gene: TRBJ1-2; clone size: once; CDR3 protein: CASSWGPTGGNGYTF; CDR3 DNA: TGCGCCAGCAGCTGGGGGCCTACAGGGGGCAATGGCTACACCTTC
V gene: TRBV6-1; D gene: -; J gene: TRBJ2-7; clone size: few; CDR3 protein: CASSERYEQYF; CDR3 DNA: TGTGCCAGCAGTGAACGGTACGAGCAGTACTTC
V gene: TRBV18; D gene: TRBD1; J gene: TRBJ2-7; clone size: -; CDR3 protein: CASSVTGTGSTYEQYF; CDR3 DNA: TGTGCCAGCTCAGTAACCGGGACAGGGTCAACCTACGAGCAGTACTTC
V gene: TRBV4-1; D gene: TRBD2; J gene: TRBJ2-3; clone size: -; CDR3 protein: CASSQDGGGTTQYF; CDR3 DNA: TGCGCCAGCAGCCAAGATGGGGGAGGGACTACGCAGTATTTT
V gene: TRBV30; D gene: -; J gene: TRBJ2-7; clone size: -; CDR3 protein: CAWGGITGNYEQYF; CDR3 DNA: TGTGCCTGGGGTGGAATTACAGGGAACTACGAGCAGTACTTC